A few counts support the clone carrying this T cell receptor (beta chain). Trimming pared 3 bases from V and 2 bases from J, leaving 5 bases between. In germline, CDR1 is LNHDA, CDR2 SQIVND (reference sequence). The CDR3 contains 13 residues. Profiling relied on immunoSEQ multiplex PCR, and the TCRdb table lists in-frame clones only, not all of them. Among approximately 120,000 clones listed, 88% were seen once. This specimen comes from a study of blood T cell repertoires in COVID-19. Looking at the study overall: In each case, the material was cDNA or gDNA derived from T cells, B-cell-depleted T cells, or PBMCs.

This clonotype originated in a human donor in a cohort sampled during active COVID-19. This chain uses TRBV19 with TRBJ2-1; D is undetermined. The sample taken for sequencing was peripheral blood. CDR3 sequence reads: CASSIRTYNEQFF. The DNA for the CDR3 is TGTGCCAGTAGTATCAGAACCTACAATGAGCAGTTCTTC.